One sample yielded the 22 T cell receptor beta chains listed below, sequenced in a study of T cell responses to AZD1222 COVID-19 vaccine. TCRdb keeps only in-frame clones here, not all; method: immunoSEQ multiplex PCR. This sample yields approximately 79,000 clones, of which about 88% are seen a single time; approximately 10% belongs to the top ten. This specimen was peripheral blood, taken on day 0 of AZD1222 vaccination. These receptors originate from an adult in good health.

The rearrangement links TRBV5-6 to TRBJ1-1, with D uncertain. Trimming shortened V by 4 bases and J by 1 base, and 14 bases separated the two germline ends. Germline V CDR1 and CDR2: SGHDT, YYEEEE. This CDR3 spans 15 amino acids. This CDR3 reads CASSPLGLSNTEAFF. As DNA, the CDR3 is TGTGCCAGCAGCCCCCTCGGACTCTCGAACACTGAAGCTTTCTTT. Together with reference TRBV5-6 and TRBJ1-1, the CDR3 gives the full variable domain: DAGVTQSPTHLIKTRGQQVTLRCSPKSGHDTVSWYQQALGQGPQFIFQYYEEEERQRGNFPDRFSGHQFPNYSSELNVNALLLGDSALYLCASSPLGLSNTEAFFGQGTRLTVV.

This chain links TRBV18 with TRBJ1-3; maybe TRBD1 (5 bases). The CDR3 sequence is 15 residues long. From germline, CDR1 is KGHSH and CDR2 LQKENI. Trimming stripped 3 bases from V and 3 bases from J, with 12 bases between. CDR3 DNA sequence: TGTGCCAGCTCACCTGCCGGGACGGTTGGAAACACCATATATTTT. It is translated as CASSPAGTVGNTIYF.

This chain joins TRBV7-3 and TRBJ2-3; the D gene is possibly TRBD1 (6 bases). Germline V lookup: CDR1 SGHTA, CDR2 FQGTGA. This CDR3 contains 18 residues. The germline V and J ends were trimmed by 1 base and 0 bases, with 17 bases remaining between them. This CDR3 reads CASSLMGALFSSTDTQYF. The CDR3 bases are TGTGCCAGCAGCTTAATGGGGGCGCTTTTCTCTAGCACAGATACGCAGTATTTT. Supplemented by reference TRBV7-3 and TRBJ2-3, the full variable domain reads GAGVSQTPSNKVTEKGKYVELRCDPISGHTALYWYRQSLGQGPEFLIYFQGTGAADDSGLPNDRFFAVRPEGSVSTLKIQRTERGDSAVYLCASSLMGALFSSTDTQYFGPGTRLTVL.

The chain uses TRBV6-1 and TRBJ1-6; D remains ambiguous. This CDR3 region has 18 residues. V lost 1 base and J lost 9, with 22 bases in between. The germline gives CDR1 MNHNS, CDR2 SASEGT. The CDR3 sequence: CASSEVGTVYADGSPLHF. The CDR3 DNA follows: TGTGCCAGCAGTGAAGTGGGTACAGTATATGCCGATGGTTCACCCCTCCACTTT.

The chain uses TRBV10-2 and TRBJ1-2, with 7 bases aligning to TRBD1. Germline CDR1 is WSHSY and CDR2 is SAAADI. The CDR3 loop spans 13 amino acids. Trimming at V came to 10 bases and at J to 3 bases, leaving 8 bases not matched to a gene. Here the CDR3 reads CATATGRDYGYTF. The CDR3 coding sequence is TGCGCCACCGCGACAGGGAGGGACTATGGCTACACCTTC.

Here the CDR3 DNA reads TGTGCCAGCAGCCCGGGAGTAGGCGAGCAGTACTTC. Its translation is CASSPGVGEQYF. V gene TRBV7-6 combines with J gene TRBJ2-7; D is possibly TRBD2 (6 bases). This CDR3 has 12 amino acids. V was pared by 5 bases and J by 6 bases, with 11 bases between. Germline V gives CDR1 SGHVS, CDR2 FNYEAQ.

The CDR3 sequence is CASRGQLYGYTF. The CDR3 nucleotides read TGTGCCAGCAGGGGACAGCTCTATGGCTACACCTTC. The rearrangement links TRBV28 to TRBJ1-2, with 7 positions matching TRBD1. The germline V gene has CDR1 MDHEN and CDR2 SYDVKM. V was clipped by 6 bases and J by 4 bases; unmatched bases: 2. This CDR3 contains 12 residues.

CDR3 amino acids: CSCQEGWETQYF. The CDR3, as DNA: TGCAGCTGCCAGGAGGGGTGGGAGACCCAGTACTTC. J is TRBJ2-5 and V is TRBV29-1; the D gene is possibly TRBD2 (6 bases). From germline, CDR1 is SQVTM and CDR2 ANQGSEA. V gave up 8 bases and J gave up 5 bases, with 15 bases separating them. This CDR3 is 12 amino acids long.

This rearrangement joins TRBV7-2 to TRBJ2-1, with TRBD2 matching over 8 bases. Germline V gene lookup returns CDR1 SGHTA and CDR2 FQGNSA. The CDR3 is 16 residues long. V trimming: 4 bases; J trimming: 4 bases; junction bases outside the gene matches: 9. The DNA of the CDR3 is TGTGCCAGCAGCTCAATCGGGGGGGCGTGGTACAATGAGCAGTTCTTC. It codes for CASSSIGGAWYNEQFF.

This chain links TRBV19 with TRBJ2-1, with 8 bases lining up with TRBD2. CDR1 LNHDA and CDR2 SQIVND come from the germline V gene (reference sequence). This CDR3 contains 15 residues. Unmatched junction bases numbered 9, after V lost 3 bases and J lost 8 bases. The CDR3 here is CASSILGGLVDEQFF. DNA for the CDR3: TGTGCCAGTAGTATTTTGGGGGGACTAGTCGATGAGCAGTTCTTC. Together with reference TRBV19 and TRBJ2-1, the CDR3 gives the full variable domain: DGGITQSPKYLFRKEGQNVTLSCEQNLNHDAMYWYRQDPGQGLRLIYYSQIVNDFQKGDIAEGYSVSREKKESFPLTVTSAQKNPTAFYLCASSILGGLVDEQFFGPGTRLTVL.

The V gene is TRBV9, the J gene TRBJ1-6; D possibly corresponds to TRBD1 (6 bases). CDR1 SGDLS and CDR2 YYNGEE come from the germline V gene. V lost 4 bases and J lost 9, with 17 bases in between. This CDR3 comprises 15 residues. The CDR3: CASSIQGIRGSPLHF. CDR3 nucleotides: TGTGCCAGCAGCATCCAGGGGATCAGGGGTTCACCCCTCCACTTT.

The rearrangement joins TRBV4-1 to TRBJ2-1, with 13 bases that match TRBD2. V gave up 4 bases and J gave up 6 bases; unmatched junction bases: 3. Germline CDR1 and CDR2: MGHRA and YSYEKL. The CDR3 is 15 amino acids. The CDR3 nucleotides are TGCGCCAGCAGCCGGACTAGCGGGAGTCCCAATGAGCAGTTCTTC. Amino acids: CASSRTSGSPNEQFF.

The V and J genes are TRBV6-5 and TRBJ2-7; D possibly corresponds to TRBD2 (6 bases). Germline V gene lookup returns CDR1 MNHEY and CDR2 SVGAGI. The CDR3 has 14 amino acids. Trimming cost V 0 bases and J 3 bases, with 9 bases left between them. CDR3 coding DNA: TGTGCCAGCAGTTACTCGGCGGGGTTCTACGAGCAGTACGTC. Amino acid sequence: CASSYSAGFYEQYV.

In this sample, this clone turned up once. CDR3 sequence reads: CASSLGGGRSVDTQYF. The CDR3 coding sequence is TGCGCCAGCAGCTTAGGGGGCGGCCGCTCGGTGGATACGCAGTATTTT. J is TRBJ2-3 and V is TRBV5-1, with TRBD1 identical over 7 bases. V lost 2 bases to trimming and J lost 6 bases; unmatched junction nucleotides: 12. There are 16 residues in the CDR3. Germline lookup yields CDR1 SGHRS and CDR2 YFSETQ.

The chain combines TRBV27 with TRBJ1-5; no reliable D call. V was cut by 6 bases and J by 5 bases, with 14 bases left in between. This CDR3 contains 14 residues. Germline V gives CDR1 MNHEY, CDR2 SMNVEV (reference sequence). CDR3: CASSDRTGYQPQHF. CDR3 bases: TGTGCCAGCAGCGATAGGACGGGGTATCAGCCCCAGCATTTT.

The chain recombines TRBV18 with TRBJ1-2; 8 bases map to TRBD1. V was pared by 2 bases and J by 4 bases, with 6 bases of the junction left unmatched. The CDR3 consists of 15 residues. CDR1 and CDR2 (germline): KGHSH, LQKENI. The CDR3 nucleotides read TGTGCCAGCTCACCAGACGGACAGGGTCGCTATGGCTACACCTTC. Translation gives CASSPDGQGRYGYTF.

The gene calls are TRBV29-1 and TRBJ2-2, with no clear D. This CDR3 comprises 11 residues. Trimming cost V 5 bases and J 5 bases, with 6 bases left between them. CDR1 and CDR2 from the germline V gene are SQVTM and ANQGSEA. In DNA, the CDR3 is TGCAGCGTTCGTCAAACCGGGGAGCTGTTTTTT. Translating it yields CSVRQTGELFF.

The CDR3 coding sequence is TGCAGCGTTGAAGACACCCGACTGGGTCGAAATGAGCAGTTCTTC. This gives the protein CSVEDTRLGRNEQFF. The gene calls are TRBV29-1 and TRBJ2-1; D remains ambiguous. V gave up 0 bases and J gave up 7 bases, with 16 bases separating them. The CDR3 covers 15 residues. CDR1 is SQVTM and CDR2 is ANQGSEA in the germline V gene.

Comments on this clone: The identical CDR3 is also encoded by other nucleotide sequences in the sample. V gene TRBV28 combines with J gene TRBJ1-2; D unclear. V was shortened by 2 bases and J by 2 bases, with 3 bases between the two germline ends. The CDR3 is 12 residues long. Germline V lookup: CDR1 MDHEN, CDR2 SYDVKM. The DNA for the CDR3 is TGTGCCAGCAGTTTAACCAACTATGGCTACACCTTC. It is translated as CASSLTNYGYTF.

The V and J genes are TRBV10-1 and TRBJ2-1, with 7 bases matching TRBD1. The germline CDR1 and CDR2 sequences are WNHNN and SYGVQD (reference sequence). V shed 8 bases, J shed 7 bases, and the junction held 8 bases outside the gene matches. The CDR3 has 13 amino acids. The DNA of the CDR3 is TGCGCCAGCGGAACGGGACAGACAAATGAGCAGTTCTTC. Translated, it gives CASGTGQTNEQFF.

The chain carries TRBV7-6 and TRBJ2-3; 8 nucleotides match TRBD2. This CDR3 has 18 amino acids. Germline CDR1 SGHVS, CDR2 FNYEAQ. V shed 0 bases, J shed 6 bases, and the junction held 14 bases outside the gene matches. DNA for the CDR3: TGTGCCAGCAGCTTAGCGAGTGGGGTCCGGGAGGGTTCGGATACGCAGTATTTT. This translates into CASSLASGVREGSDTQYF.

CDR3 loop: CASSAPGGGRLFF. The CDR3 DNA is TGTGCCAGCAGCGCTCCCGGGGGGGGGCGACTGTTTTTT. The rearrangement joins TRBV7-9 to TRBJ2-2; 8 bases map to TRBD2. After removal of 5 bases from V and 14 bases from J, the junction contained 10 bases not matched to a gene. This CDR3 spans 13 amino acids. Germline V CDR1 and CDR2: SEHNR, FQNEAQ (reference sequence).